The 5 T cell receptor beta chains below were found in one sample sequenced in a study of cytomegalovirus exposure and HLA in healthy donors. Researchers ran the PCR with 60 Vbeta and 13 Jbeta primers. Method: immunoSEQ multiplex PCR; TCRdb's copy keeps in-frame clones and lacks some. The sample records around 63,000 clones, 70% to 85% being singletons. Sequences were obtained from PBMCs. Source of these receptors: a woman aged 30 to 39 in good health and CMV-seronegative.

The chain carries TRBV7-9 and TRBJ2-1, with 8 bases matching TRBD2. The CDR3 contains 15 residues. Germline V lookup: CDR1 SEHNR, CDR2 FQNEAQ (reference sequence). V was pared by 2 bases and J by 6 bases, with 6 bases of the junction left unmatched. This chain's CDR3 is CASSLIAGNSNEQFF. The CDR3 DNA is TGTGCCAGCAGCTTAATAGCGGGAAATAGCAATGAGCAGTTCTTC.

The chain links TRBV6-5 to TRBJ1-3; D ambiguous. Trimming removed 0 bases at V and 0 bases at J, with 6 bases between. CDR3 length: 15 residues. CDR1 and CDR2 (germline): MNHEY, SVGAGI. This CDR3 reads CASSYSSSSGNTIYF. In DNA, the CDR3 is TGTGCCAGCAGTTACTCCTCGAGCTCTGGAAACACCATATATTTT.

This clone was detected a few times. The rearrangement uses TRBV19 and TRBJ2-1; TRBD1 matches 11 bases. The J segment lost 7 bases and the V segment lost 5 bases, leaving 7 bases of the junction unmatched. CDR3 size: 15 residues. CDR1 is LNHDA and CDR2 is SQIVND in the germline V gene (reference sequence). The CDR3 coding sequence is TGTGCCAGTAGTCCGGGGACAGGGGGGAGAAATGAGCAGTTCTTC. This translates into CASSPGTGGRNEQFF. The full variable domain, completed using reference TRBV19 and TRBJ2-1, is DGGITQSPKYLFRKEGQNVTLSCEQNLNHDAMYWYRQDPGQGLRLIYYSQIVNDFQKGDIAEGYSVSREKKESFPLTVTSAQKNPTAFYLCASSPGTGGRNEQFFGPGTRLTVL.

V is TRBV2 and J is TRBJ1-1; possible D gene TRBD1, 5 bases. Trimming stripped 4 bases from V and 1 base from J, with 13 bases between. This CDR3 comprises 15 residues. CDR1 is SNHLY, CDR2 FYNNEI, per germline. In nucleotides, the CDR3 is TGTGCCAGCAGTGCCCTAGTGGGGGGGAACACTGAAGCTTTCTTT. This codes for CASSALVGGNTEAFF.

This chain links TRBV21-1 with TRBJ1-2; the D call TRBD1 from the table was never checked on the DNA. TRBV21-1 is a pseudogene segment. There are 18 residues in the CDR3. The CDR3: CASSSHPGTGGADYGYTF. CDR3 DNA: TGTGCCAGCAGCTCTCATCCCGGGACAGGGGGCGCGGACTATGGCTACACCTTC.